This T cell receptor beta chain emerged from a study of T cells in Graves' hyperthyroidism and ophthalmopathy. General study findings and limits: Most clonotypes expanded in the thyroid (above 0.001) were also present in blood.

About this clonotype itself: Its antigen is unidentified.

The CDR3 has 14 amino acids. Trimming at V came to 4 bases and at J to 6 bases, leaving 8 bases not matched to a gene. Germline CDR1 SNHLY, CDR2 FYNNEI. The TCR beta CDR3 regions underwent amplification using RNA transcripts as the source. A first-round RT-PCR of the TCR CDR3 used the HTBI primer set. TCRdb recomputed calls from the multiplex PCR reads with MiXCR, one row per CDR3 protein. Of roughly 500,000 distinct CDR3 sequences listed, 20% to 25% are singletons. The receptor was derived from a woman aged 65 to 85 with Graves' ophthalmopathy. The sequencing input was blood. The chain links TRBV2 to TRBJ2-7, with 8 bases that match TRBD2. In DNA, the CDR3 is TGTGCCAGCAGTGTAGTAGCGGGAATGTGCGAGCAGTACTTC. Its protein product is CASSVVAGMCEQYF.